Sequencing of this T cell receptor beta chain was carried out in a study of T cell changes during pregnancy in multiple sclerosis. The protocol was immunoSEQ multiplex PCR, while the TCRdb copy is restricted to in-frame clones and leaves out a portion. The sample has about 34,000 clones; about nine tenths are singletons. Trimming cost V 1 base and J 0 bases, with 9 bases left between them. The CDR3 covers 16 residues. Germline CDR1 and CDR2: MNHEY and SMNVEV (reference sequence). The sequence came from a female donor with multiple sclerosis, enrolled in a pregnancy study. The chain combines TRBV27 with TRBJ2-2, with D possibly TRBD2 on 5 matching bases. Sequences were derived from CD8+ T cells from peripheral blood mononuclear cells, sampled before pregnancy. CDR3 in amino acids: CASSLFNGANTGELFF. The CDR3 DNA reads TGTGCCAGCAGTTTATTCAACGGGGCGAACACCGGGGAGCTGTTTTTT.